This TCR beta chain stems from a study of post-analysis software for immune sequencing data (dated by TCRdb to between 2015 and 2017). About the investigation overall: The recorded disease courses included relapsing-remitting, secondary progressive and progressive-relapsing multiple sclerosis, and some patients had no subtype annotation. The patient repertoires were compared against 10 to 12 previously published healthy control repertoires obtained from donors aged 6 to 25 years. A subset of samples was prepared in parallel using single-end sample barcoding, then pooled and co-amplified after Illumina adapter ligation. The investigation overall reported the following: Normalized Chao1 diversity was significantly lower in multiple sclerosis patients than controls, suggesting substantial peripheral T-cell clonal expansion. The multiple sclerosis patient group was slightly younger than the control group. Patients showed significantly higher frequencies than controls for roughly 5 TRBV segments, among them TRBV5-6, TRBV5-1 and TRBV20-1. Direct clustering with F measure revealed strong co-clustering of samples prepared in the same batch, which led to a batch-effect correction.

To note about this clonotype: This receptor's antigen is unknown. Because the CDR3's place on the DNA is in doubt, the DNA is left out and the CDR3 is given as listed by TCRdb.

To prepare the library, PCR was applied. The reads were generated on an Illumina HiSeq 2500. To reduce PCR and sequencing biases, unique molecular identifiers were built into the TCR beta cDNA libraries. Every 1 to 10 million input T cells yielded roughly 500,000 cDNA molecules, meaning each molecule approximated one T cell. The patient libraries were prepared and sequenced with the same protocol used for the earlier healthy control dataset. Samples belonging to the same batch were prepared together, multiplexed and sequenced on a shared HiSeq lane. Turning to the authors' computational methods: Raw barcoded reads were processed with MIGEC, and single-read molecular identifier groups were discarded before consensus assembly and CDR3 extraction. Clonotype tables were post-analysed with VDJtools, normalizing diversity by down-sampling all datasets to the smallest sample size. Repertoire overlap clustering matched CDR3 amino acid but not nucleotide sequences to correct batch-related cross-sample contamination. TCRdb trimmed the raw reads at Q25, called clones with MiXCR and kept productive beta chains. Rows are combined by CDR3 protein, so each entry shows the most common genes and DNA. The V and J calls shown here were made by TCRdb, not taken from the authors' results. Across this sample there are about 810,000 distinct CDR3 sequences, with approximately 53% seen only once. In total, the top ten clones hold approximately 4.5% of the sample.

From cysteine to phenylalanine, the CDR3 is 16 amino acids long. Based on the germline V gene (reference sequence), the CDR1 and CDR2 sequences are DFQATT and SNEGSKA. To demonstrate the VDJtools post-analysis software, TCR beta repertoires were profiled from the peripheral blood of 10 to 15 young patients with multiple sclerosis. The multiple sclerosis patients were children and adolescents ranging in age from about 6 to 17 years. This clonotype originated in a girl between 10 and 17 years old with multiple sclerosis. Sequencing was carried out using blood. The V and J segments used are TRBV20-1 and TRBJ1-5. The CDR3 protein: CGARDFGSGGNQPQHF.